This record covers a single TCR beta chain. This specimen comes from a study of T-cell memory formation after mild COVID-19. V lost 0 bases and J 2 bases, leaving 10 bases between the germline ends. Germline assignment: CDR1 SNHLY and CDR2 FYNNEI. The CDR3 covers 15 residues. MiXCR, run by TCRdb on the 5' RACE reads, gives a single entry per CDR3 protein. The top ten hold around an eighth of the sample, which has 470,000 or so distinct CDR3 sequences, around 27% seen once. The chain carries TRBV2 and TRBJ2-5; D unclear. The TCR originated in an adult woman who had mild COVID-19 (a few samples of this study predate the infection). Cell type and time point are not known. Sequenced: PBMCs or a T cell subset sorted from them (not recorded which). The CDR3 here is CASSEAESWQETQYF. The CDR3 DNA sequence: TGTGCCAGCAGTGAAGCCGAGAGTTGGCAAGAGACCCAGTACTTC.